This T cell receptor beta chain derives from a study of shared clonotypes between healthy human individuals. As for this clone: Different DNA sequences within this sample yield the same CDR3.

TCRdb's table, derived via immunoSEQ multiplex PCR, lists solely in-frame clones and lacks some. Of about 2 million clones listed, just under 95% are singletons. Naivety among CD8 cells was defined by CD45RO negativity and positive CCR7 selection, thereby excluding terminally differentiated effector memory CD45RA+ cells. This clonotype was sampled from a young man in good health. Sequenced sample: naive CD8+ T cells sorted from blood.

The CDR3 reads CASSYGGSTYEQYF. CDR3 in DNA: TGTGCCAGCAGTTACGGCGGGAGCACCTACGAGCAGTACTTC. The chain couples TRBV6-5 to TRBJ2-7, with 7 bases lining up with TRBD2. The CDR3 contains 14 residues. Germline assignment: CDR1 MNHEY and CDR2 SVGAGI. The ends lost 2 bases at V and 2 bases at J; junction bases unmatched: 3.